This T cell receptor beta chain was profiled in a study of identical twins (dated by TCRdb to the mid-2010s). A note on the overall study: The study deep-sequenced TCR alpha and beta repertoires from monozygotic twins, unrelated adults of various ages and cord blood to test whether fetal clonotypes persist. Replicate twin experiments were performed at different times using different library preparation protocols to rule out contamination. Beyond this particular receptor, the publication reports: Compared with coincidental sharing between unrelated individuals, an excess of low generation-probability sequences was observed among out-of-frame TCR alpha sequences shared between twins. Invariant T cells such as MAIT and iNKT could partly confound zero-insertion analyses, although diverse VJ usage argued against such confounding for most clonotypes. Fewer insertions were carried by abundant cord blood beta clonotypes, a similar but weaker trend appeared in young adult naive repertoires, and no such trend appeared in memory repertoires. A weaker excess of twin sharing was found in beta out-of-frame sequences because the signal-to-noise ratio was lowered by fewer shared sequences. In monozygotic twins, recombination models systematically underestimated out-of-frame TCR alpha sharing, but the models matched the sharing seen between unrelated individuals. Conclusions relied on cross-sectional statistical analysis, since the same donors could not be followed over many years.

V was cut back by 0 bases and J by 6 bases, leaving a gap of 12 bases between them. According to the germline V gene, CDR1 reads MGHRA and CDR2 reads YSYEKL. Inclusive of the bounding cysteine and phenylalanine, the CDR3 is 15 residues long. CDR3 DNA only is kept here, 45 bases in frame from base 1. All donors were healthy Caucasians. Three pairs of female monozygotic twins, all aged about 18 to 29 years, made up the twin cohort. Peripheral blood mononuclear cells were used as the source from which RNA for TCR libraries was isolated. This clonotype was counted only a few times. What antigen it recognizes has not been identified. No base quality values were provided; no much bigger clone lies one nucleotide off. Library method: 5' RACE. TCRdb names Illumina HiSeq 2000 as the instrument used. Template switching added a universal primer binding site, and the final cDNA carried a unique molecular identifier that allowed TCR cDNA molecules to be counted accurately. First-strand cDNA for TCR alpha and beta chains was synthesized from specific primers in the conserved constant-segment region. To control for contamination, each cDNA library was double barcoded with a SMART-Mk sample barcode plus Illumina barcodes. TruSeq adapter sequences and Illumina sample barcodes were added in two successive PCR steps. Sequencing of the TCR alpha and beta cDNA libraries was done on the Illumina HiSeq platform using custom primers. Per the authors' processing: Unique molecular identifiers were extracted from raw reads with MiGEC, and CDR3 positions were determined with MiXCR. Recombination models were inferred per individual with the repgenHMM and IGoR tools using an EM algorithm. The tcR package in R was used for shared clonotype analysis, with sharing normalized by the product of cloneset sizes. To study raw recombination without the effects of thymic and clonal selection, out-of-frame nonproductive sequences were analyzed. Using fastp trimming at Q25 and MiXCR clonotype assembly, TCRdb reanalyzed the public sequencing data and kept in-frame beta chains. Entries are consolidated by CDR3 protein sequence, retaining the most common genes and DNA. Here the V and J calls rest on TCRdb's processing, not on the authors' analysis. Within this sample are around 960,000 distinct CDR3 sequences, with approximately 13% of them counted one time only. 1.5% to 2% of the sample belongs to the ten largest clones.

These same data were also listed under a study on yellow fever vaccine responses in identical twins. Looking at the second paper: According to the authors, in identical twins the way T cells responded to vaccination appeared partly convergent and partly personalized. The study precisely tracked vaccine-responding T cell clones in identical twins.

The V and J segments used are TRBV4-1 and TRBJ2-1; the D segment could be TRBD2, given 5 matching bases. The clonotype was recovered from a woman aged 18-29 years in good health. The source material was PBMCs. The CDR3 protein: CASSQDLLVRNEQFF. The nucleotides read TGCGCCAGCAGCCAAGATTTACTAGTTCGCAATGAGCAGTTCTTC.